A selection of T cell receptor beta chains follows, all from one sample in a study of blood T cell repertoires in COVID-19. Profiled with immunoSEQ multiplex PCR; TCRdb holds only in-frame clones, not every one. The profile shows just over 300,000 clones, 87% of them singletons. Sequencing was done on a sample of peripheral blood. These TCRs come from a man younger than 35 with active or convalescent COVID-19. CDR3s include the opening cysteine and the closing phenylalanine or tryptophan. The D gene is left open where the match is weak.

cdr3_aa: CASRTDREAFF
cdr3_nt: TGTGCCAGCAGGACAGACCGTGAAGCTTTCTTT
v_call: TRBV27
j_call: TRBJ1-1
d_call: NA

cdr3_aa: CAISVGGGYNEQFF
cdr3_nt: TGTGCCATCAGTGTCGGGGGGGGCTACAATGAGCAGTTCTTC
v_call: TRBV10-3
j_call: TRBJ2-1
d_call: TRBD2

cdr3_aa: CASSVVGGVTYEQYF
cdr3_nt: TGTGCCAGCAGCGTAGTTGGCGGGGTGACCTACGAGCAGTACTTC
v_call: TRBV7-3
j_call: TRBJ2-7
d_call: NA

cdr3_aa: CASSYVGQDPGANVLTF
cdr3_nt: TGTGCCAGCAGTTACGTGGGACAGGATCCTGGGGCCAACGTCCTGACTTTC
v_call: TRBV6-2/TRBV6-3
j_call: TRBJ2-6
d_call: TRBD1

cdr3_aa: CATWEDYNYGYTF
cdr3_nt: TGTGCCACATGGGAGGACTACAACTATGGCTACACCTTC
v_call: TRBV28
j_call: TRBJ1-2
d_call: NA

cdr3_aa: CASSSPPGTTSYNSPLHF
cdr3_nt: TGTGCCAGCAGCTCACCCCCCGGGACAACGTCCTATAATTCACCCCTCCACTTT
v_call: TRBV7-9
j_call: TRBJ1-6
d_call: NA

cdr3_aa: CASSSANQPQHF
cdr3_nt: TGTGCCAGCAGTTCAGCGAATCAGCCCCAGCATTTT
v_call: TRBV7-3
j_call: TRBJ1-5
d_call: NA

cdr3_aa: CASRLDPVGDSSYEQYF
cdr3_nt: TGTGCAAGTCGCTTAGATCCAGTGGGGGACAGTTCCTACGAGCAGTACTTC
v_call: TRBV12-2
j_call: TRBJ2-7
d_call: NA

cdr3_aa: CATRTLSTDTQYF
cdr3_nt: TGTGCCACCCGGACTCTGAGCACAGATACGCAGTATTTT
v_call: TRBV19
j_call: TRBJ2-3
d_call: NA

cdr3_aa: CASSGLAGVYEQYF
cdr3_nt: TGCGCCAGCAGCGGACTAGCGGGGGTCTACGAGCAGTACTTC
v_call: TRBV5-1
j_call: TRBJ2-7
d_call: TRBD2

cdr3_aa: CASSVMNTEAFF
cdr3_nt: TGTGCCAGCAGTGTTATGAACACTGAAGCTTTCTTT
v_call: TRBV2
j_call: TRBJ1-1
d_call: NA

cdr3_aa: CASSLDGRQGSYEQYF
cdr3_nt: TGCGCCAGCAGCTTGGACGGTAGACAGGGCTCCTACGAGCAGTACTTC
v_call: TRBV5-1
j_call: TRBJ2-7
d_call: TRBD1

cdr3_aa: CASSSGQGAPEEQYF
cdr3_nt: TGTGCCAGCAGTTCTGGACAGGGGGCGCCGGAAGAGCAGTACTTC
v_call: TRBV28
j_call: TRBJ2-7
d_call: TRBD1

cdr3_aa: CASEGATEAFF
cdr3_nt: TGTGCGAGCGAGGGGGCCACTGAAGCTTTCTTT
v_call: TRBV27
j_call: TRBJ1-1
d_call: TRBD1

cdr3_aa: CASSSGTGDMNTEAFF
cdr3_nt: TGCGCCAGCAGCTCCGGGACAGGGGACATGAACACTGAAGCTTTCTTT
v_call: TRBV5-1
j_call: TRBJ1-1
d_call: TRBD1

cdr3_aa: CASSRGGGEQYF
cdr3_nt: TGTGCCAGCTCACGGGGGGGCGGAGAGCAGTACTTC
v_call: TRBV18
j_call: TRBJ2-7
d_call: NA

cdr3_aa: CATSWGRGNQPQHF
cdr3_nt: TGTGCCACCTCCTGGGGGAGGGGGAATCAGCCCCAGCATTTT
v_call: TRBV3-1/TRBV3-2
j_call: TRBJ1-5
d_call: NA

cdr3_aa: CASSLSSTLTDTQYF
cdr3_nt: TGCGCCAGCAGCTTGTCCTCTACCCTCACAGATACGCAGTATTTT
v_call: TRBV5-1
j_call: TRBJ2-3
d_call: NA

cdr3_aa: CASSDRDKSYEQYF
cdr3_nt: TGTGCCAGCAGCGACCGGGACAAGTCCTACGAGCAGTACTTC
v_call: TRBV9
j_call: TRBJ2-7
d_call: NA

cdr3_aa: CATSLRGPHLRSTDTQYF
cdr3_nt: TGTGCCACAAGCCTGAGGGGGCCCCACCTAAGGAGCACAGATACGCAGTATTTT
v_call: TRBV11-2
j_call: TRBJ2-3
d_call: TRBD1

cdr3_aa: CASSHTPETGKDEQYF
cdr3_nt: TGTGCCAGCAGCCATACTCCCGAGACAGGGAAGGACGAGCAGTACTTC
v_call: TRBV6-6
j_call: TRBJ2-7
d_call: TRBD1

cdr3_aa: CASSSQLSGPTSPYEQYF
cdr3_nt: TGTGCCAGCAGTTCTCAATTAAGCGGACCAACCTCCCCCTACGAGCAGTACTTC
v_call: TRBV27
j_call: TRBJ2-7
d_call: NA

cdr3_aa: CSGSTGGNQPQHF
cdr3_nt: TGCAGCGGTTCGACAGGGGGCAATCAGCCCCAGCATTTT
v_call: TRBV29-1
j_call: TRBJ1-5
d_call: TRBD1

cdr3_aa: CASSPRRDSAEQYF
cdr3_nt: TGTGCCAGCAGCCCCCGCCGGGACAGCGCTGAGCAGTACTTC
v_call: TRBV11-3
j_call: TRBJ2-7
d_call: TRBD1

cdr3_aa: CASSTTGTQPQHF
cdr3_nt: TGTGCCAGCAGTACGACAGGGACTCAGCCCCAGCATTTT
v_call: TRBV6-2/TRBV6-3
j_call: TRBJ1-5
d_call: TRBD1

cdr3_aa: CASSLGSQENEKLFF
cdr3_nt: TGCGCCAGCAGCTTGGGATCGCAGGAAAATGAAAAACTGTTTTTT
v_call: TRBV5-1
j_call: TRBJ1-4
d_call: NA

cdr3_aa: CASSQDRSGNYGYTF
cdr3_nt: TGTGCCAGCAGCCAAGATCGGTCAGGGAACTATGGCTACACCTTC
v_call: TRBV3-1/TRBV3-2
j_call: TRBJ1-2
d_call: NA

cdr3_aa: CASHRDRGSNQPQHF
cdr3_nt: TGTGCCAGCCACCGGGACAGGGGATCTAATCAGCCCCAGCATTTT
v_call: TRBV6-6
j_call: TRBJ1-5
d_call: TRBD1

cdr3_aa: CSVEDPGQSYEQYF
cdr3_nt: TGCAGCGTCGAAGATCCGGGACAGTCCTACGAGCAGTACTTC
v_call: TRBV29-1
j_call: TRBJ2-7
d_call: TRBD1

cdr3_aa: CASSVGDRGLSYEQYF
cdr3_nt: TGTGCCAGCAGCGTAGGTGACAGGGGATTATCCTACGAGCAGTACTTC
v_call: TRBV9
j_call: TRBJ2-7
d_call: TRBD1